The 4 T cell receptor beta chains listed next were all sequenced from one sample in a study of siplizumab effects on memory and regulatory T cells. The data were produced by immunoSEQ multiplex PCR, yet TCRdb's version contains in-frame clones alone and is incomplete. The sample has roughly 69,000 clones, less than 85% seen once. The sequenced material came from memory CD4+ T cells sorted from blood. The source of these receptors is a human donor in good health.

The J gene is TRBJ2-1, the V gene TRBV10-1; 12 bases map to TRBD2. The CDR3 is 16 residues long. Germline V gene sequence: CDR1 WNHNN, CDR2 SYGVQD (reference sequence). V shed 0 bases and J 8 bases; nucleotides not matched to a gene: 5. The CDR3 bases are TGCGCCAGCAGTGAGTCCGGACTAGCGGGAATTGATGAGCAGTTCTTC. This translates into CASSESGLAGIDEQFF.

The chain links TRBV18 to TRBJ2-7, with D tentatively TRBD1 (6 bases). Trimming took off 3 bases at V and 1 base at J, with 10 bases between the two ends. There are 14 residues in the CDR3. Per germline, CDR1 KGHSH and CDR2 LQKENI. This chain's CDR3 is CASSPSRGSYEQYF. CDR3 sequence (DNA): TGTGCCAGCTCACCTAGCAGGGGATCCTACGAGCAGTACTTC.

This rearrangement joins TRBV7-3 to TRBJ2-2, with no clear D. Trimming removed 1 base at V and 4 bases at J, with 4 bases between. The CDR3 loop spans 13 amino acids. The germline V gene encodes CDR1 SGHTA and CDR2 FQGTGA. In nucleotides, the CDR3 is TGTGCCAGCAGCTTAAGGGTCACCGGGGAGCTGTTTTTT. It yields the protein CASSLRVTGELFF.

The gene calls are TRBV5-1 and TRBJ2-7; possible D gene TRBD1, 7 bases. Per germline, CDR1 SGHRS and CDR2 YFSETQ. Between the trimmed V and J ends, which lost 5 bases and 2 bases, there was a span of 20 bases. The CDR3 extends over 16 amino acids. The CDR3 loop is CASREGQTQAPYEQYF. The CDR3 nucleotides read TGCGCCAGCAGGGAGGGACAGACTCAAGCTCCCTACGAGCAGTACTTC. Filled out from reference TRBV5-1 and TRBJ2-7, the complete variable domain reads KAGVTQTPRYLIKTRGQQVTLSCSPISGHRSVSWYQQTPGQGLQFLFEYFSETQRNKGNFPGRFSGRQFSNSRSEMNVSTLELGDSALYLCASREGQTQAPYEQYFGPGTRLTVT.